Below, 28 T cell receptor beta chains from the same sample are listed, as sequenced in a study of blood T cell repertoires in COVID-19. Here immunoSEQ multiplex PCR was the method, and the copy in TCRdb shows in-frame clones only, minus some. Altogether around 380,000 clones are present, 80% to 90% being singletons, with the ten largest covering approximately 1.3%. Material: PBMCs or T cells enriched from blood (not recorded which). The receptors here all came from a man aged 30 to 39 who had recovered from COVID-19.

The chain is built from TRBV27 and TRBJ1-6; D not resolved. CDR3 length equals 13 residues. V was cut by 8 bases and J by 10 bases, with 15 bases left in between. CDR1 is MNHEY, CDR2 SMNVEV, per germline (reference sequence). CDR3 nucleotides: TGTGCCAGCCGCCGGTCTGAGGGATCACCCCTCCACTTT. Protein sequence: CASRRSEGSPLHF.

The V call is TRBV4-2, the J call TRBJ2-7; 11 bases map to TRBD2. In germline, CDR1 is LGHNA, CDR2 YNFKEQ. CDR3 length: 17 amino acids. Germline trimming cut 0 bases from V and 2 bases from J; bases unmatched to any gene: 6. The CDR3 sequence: CASSQEAGTSGTYEQYF. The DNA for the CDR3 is TGTGCCAGCAGCCAAGAGGCGGGGACTAGCGGAACCTACGAGCAGTACTTC.

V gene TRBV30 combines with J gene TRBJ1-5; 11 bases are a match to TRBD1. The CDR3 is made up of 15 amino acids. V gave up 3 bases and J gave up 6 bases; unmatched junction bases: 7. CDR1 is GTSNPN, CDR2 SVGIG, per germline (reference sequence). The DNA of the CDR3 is TGTGCCTGGAGCGGGGCGGGGACAGGGGGTCAGCCCCAGCATTTT. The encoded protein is CAWSGAGTGGQPQHF.

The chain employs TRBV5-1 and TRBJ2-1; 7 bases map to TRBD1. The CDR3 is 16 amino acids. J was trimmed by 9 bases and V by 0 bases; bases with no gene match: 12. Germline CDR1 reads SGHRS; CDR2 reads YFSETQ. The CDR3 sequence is CASSLDRGPSGAEQFF. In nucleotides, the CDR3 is TGCGCCAGCAGCTTGGACAGGGGACCCTCGGGCGCTGAGCAGTTCTTC.

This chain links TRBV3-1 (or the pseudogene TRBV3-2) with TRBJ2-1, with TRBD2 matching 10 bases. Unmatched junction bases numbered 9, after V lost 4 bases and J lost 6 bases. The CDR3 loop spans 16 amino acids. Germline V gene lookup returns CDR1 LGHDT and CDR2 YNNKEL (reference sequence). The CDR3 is CASSRRTSGGFNEQFF. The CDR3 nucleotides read TGTGCCAGCAGCCGAAGGACTAGCGGTGGCTTCAATGAGCAGTTCTTC.

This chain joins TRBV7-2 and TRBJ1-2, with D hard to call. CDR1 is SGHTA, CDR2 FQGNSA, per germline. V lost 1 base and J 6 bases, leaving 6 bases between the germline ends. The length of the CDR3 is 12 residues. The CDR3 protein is CASSLDGHGYTF. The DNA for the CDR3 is TGTGCCAGCAGCTTAGACGGTCATGGCTACACCTTC.

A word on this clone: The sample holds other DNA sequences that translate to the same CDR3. In nucleotides, the CDR3 is TGCGCCAGCAGCTTGGTGGGGAGCTCCTATAATTCACCCCTCCACTTT. Translation: CASSLVGSSYNSPLHF. J is TRBJ1-6 and V is TRBV5-1; D call uncertain. Germline CDR1 SGHRS, CDR2 YFSETQ. The V end lost 0 bases, the J end lost 0 bases, and 7 bases lay between the germline ends. The CDR3 spans 16 residues.

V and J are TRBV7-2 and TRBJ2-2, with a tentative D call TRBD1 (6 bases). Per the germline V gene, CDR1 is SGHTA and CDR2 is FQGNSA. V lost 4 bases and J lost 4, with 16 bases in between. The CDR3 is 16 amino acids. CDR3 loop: CASSSGPGAGTGELFF. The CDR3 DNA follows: TGTGCCAGCAGCTCCGGTCCAGGGGCTGGCACCGGGGAGCTGTTTTTT.

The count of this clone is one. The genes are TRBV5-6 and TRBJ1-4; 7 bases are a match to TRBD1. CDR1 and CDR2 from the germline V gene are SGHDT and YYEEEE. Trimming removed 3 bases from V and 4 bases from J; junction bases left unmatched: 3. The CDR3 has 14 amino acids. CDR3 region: CASSYGTDNEKLFF. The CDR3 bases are TGTGCCAGCAGCTACGGGACAGATAATGAAAAACTGTTTTTT.

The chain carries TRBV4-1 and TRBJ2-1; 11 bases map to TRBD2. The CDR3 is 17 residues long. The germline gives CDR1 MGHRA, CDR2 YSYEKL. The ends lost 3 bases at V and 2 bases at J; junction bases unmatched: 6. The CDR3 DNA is TGCGCCAGCAGCCAGCTTAGCGGGGGGGACCCCTACAATGAGCAGTTCTTC. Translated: CASSQLSGGDPYNEQFF.

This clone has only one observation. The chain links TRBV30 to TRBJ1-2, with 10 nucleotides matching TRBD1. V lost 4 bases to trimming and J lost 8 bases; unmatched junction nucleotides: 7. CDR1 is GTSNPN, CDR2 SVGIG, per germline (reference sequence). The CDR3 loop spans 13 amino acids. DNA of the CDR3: TGTGCCTGGACCAGAGGGACAGGGGCGGGCTACACCTTC. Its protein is CAWTRGTGAGYTF.

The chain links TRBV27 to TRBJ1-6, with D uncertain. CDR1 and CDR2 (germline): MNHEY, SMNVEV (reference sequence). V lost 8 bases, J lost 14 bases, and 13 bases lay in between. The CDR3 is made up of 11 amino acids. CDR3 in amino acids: CASSPGGSLHF. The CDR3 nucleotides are TGTGCCAGCTCCCCCGGAGGGTCCCTCCACTTT.

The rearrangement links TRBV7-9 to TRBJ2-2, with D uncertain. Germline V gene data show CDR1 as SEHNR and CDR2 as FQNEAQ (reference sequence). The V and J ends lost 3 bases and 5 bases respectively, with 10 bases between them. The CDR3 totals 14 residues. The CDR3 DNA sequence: TGTGCCAGCAGCTTTGATGGGCCAACCGGGGAGCTGTTTTTT. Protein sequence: CASSFDGPTGELFF.

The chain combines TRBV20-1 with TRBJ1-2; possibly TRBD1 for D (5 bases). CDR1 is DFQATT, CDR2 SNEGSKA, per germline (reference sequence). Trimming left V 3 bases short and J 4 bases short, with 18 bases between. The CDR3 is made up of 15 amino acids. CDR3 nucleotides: TGCAGTGCTAGTGCATGGGAGGGGCGTACCTATGGCTACACCTTC. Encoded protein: CSASAWEGRTYGYTF.

The CDR3 nucleotides read TGTGCCAGCAGCGATTCAGGGGTTTCGAACACTGAAGCTTTCTTT. As protein: CASSDSGVSNTEAFF. V gene TRBV9 combines with J gene TRBJ1-1; TRBD1 might be the D (6 bases). V lost 3 bases and J 1 base, leaving 13 bases between the germline ends. CDR1 and CDR2 from the germline V gene are SGDLS and YYNGEE. The CDR3 sequence is 15 residues long.

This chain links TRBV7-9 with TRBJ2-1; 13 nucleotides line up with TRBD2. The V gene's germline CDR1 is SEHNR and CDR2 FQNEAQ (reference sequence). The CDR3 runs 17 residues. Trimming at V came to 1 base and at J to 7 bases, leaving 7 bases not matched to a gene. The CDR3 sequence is CASSLDPGLAGFNEQFF. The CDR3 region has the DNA TGTGCCAGCAGCTTAGATCCGGGACTAGCGGGGTTTAATGAGCAGTTCTTC.

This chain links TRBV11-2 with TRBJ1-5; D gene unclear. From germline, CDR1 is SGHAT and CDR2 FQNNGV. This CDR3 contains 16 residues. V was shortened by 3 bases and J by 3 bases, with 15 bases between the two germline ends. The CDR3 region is CASSLGGSADNQPQHF. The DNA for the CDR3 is TGTGCCAGCAGCTTGGGAGGGTCGGCGGACAATCAGCCCCAGCATTTT.

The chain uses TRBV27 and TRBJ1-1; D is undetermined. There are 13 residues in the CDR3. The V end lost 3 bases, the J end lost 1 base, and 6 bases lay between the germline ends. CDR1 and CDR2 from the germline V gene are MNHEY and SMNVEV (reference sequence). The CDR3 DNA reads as TGTGCCAGCAGTTTCGCGGGGAACACTGAAGCTTTCTTT. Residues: CASSFAGNTEAFF.

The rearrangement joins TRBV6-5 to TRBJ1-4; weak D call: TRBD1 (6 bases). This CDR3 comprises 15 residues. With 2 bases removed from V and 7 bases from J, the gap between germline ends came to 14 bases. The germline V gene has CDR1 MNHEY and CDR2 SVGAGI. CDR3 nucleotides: TGTGCCAGCAGTTACCGGACAGCTGCTAGTGAAAAACTGTTTTTT. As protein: CASSYRTAASEKLFF.

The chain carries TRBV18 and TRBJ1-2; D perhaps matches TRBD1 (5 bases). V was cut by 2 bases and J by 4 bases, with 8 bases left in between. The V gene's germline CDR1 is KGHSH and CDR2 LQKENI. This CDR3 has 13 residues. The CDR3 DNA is TGTGCCAGCTCACCAGGGACTAGCTATGGCTACACCTTC. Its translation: CASSPGTSYGYTF.

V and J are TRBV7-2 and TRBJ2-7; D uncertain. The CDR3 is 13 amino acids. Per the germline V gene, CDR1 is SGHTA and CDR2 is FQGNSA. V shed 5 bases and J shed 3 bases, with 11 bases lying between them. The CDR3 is CASSPDSVYEQYF. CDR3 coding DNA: TGTGCCAGCAGCCCCGACTCGGTCTACGAGCAGTACTTC.

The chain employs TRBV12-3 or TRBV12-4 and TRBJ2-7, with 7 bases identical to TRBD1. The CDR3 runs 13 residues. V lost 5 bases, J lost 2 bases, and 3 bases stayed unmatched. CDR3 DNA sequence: TGTGCCAGCAGTATGGGGACAGCCTACGAGCAGTACTTC. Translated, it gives CASSMGTAYEQYF.

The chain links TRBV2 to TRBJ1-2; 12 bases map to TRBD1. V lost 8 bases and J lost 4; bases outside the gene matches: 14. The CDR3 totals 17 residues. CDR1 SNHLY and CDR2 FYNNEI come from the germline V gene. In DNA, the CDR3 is TGTGCCAGCCCACGTGTTCCGGGACAGGGGGCCACCTATGGCTACACCTTC. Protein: CASPRVPGQGATYGYTF.

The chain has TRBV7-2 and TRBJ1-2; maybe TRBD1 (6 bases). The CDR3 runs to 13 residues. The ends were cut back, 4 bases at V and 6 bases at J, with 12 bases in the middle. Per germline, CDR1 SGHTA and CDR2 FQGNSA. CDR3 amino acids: CASSSNRQDGYTF. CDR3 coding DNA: TGTGCCAGCAGCTCTAATCGACAGGATGGCTACACCTTC. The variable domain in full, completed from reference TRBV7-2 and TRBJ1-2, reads GAGVSQSPSNKVTEKGKDVELRCDPISGHTALYWYRQSLGQGLEFLIYFQGNSAPDKSGLPSDRFSAERTGGSVSTLTIQRTQQEDSAVYLCASSSNRQDGYTFGSGTRLTVV.

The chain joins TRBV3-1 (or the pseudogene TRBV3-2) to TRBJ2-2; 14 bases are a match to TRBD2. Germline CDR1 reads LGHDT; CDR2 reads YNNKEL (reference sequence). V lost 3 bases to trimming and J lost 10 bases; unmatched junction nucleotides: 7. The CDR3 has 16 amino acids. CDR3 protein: CASSQGLAGAKEELFF. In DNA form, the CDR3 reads TGTGCCAGCAGCCAGGGACTAGCGGGGGCTAAAGAGGAGCTGTTTTTT.

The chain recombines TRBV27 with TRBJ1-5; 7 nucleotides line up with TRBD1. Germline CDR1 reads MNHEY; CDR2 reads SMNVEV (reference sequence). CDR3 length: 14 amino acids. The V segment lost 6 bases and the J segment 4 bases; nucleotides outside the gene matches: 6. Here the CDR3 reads CASRGGTVNQPQHF. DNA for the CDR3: TGTGCCAGCAGAGGTGGGACAGTGAATCAGCCCCAGCATTTT.

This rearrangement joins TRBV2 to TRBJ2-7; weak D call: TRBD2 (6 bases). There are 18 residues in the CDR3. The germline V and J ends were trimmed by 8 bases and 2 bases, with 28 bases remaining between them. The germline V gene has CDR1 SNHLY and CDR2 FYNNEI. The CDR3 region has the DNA TGTGCCAGCTTCGGACTGTGGAAGGGGCGGGGCCTAACCTACGAGCAGTACTTC. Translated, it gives CASFGLWKGRGLTYEQYF.

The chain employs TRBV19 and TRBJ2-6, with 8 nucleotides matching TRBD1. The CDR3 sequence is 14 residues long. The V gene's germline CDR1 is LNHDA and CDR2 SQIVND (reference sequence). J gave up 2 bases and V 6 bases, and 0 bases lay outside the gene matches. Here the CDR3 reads CASRGQAGANVLTF. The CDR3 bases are TGTGCCAGTAGGGGACAGGCTGGGGCCAACGTCCTGACTTTC. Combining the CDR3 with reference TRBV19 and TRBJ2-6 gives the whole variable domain DGGITQSPKYLFRKEGQNVTLSCEQNLNHDAMYWYRQDPGQGLRLIYYSQIVNDFQKGDIAEGYSVSREKKESFPLTVTSAQKNPTAFYLCASRGQAGANVLTFGAGSRLTVL.